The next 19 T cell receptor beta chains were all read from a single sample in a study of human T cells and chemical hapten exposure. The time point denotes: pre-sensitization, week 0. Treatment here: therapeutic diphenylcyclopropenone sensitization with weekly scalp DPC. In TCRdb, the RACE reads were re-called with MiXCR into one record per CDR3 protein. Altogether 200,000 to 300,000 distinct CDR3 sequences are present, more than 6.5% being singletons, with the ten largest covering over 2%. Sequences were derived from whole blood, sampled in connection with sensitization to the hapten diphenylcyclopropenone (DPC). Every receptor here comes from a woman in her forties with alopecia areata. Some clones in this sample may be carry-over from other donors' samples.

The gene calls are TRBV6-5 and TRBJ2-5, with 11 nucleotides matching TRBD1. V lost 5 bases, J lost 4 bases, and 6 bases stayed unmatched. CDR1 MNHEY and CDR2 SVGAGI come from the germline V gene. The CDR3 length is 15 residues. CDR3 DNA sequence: TGTGCCAGCAGTGACCCGGGACAGGGGGTAGAGACCCAGTACTTC. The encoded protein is CASSDPGQGVETQYF.

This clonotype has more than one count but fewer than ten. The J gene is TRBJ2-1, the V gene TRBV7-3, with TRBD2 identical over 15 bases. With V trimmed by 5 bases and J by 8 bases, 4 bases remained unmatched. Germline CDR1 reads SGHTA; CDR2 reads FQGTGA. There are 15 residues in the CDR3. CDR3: CASSRTSGRADEQFF. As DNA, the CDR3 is TGTGCCAGCAGCCGGACTAGCGGGAGGGCAGATGAGCAGTTCTTC.

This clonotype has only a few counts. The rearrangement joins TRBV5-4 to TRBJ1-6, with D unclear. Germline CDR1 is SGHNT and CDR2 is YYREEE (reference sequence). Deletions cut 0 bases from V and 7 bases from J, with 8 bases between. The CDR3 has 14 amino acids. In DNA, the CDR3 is TGTGCCAGCAGCTTGGACCGGGCGAATTCACCCCTCCACTTT. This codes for CASSLDRANSPLHF.

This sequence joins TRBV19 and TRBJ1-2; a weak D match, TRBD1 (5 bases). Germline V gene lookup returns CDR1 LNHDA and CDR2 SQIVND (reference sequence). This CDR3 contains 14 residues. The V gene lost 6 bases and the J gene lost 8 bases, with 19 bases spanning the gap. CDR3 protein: CASSRVRESAGYTF. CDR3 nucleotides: TGTGCCAGTAGCAGGGTCAGGGAATCGGCCGGCTACACCTTC.

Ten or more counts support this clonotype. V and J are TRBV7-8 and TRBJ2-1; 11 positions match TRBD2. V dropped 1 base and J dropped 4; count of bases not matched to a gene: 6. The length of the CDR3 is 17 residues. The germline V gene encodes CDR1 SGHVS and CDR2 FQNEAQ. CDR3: CASSLGLAGSTYNEQFF. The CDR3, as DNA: TGTGCCAGCAGCTTAGGACTAGCGGGGAGTACTTACAATGAGCAGTTCTTC.

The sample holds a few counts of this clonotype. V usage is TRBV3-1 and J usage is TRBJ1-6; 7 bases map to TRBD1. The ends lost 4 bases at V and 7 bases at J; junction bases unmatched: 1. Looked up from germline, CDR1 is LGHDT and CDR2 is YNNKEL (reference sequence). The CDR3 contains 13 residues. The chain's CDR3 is CASSRDSNSPLHF. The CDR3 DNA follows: TGTGCCAGCAGCCGGGACAGCAATTCACCCCTCCACTTT.

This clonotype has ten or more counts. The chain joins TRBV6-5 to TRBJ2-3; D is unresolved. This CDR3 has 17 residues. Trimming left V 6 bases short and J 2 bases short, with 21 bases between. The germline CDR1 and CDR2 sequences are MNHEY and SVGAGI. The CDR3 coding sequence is TGTGCCAGCAGCCAAGAGAGAATAGACGGAATCACAGATACGCAGTATTTT. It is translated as CASSQERIDGITDTQYF.

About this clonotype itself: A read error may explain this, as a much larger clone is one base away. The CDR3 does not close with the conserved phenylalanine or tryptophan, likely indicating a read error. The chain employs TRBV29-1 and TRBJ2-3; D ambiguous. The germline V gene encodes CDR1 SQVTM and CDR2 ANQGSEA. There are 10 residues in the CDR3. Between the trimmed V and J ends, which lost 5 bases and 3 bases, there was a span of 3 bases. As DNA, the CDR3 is TGCAGCGTTCGGACAGATACGCAGTATTTA. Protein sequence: CSVRTDTQYL.

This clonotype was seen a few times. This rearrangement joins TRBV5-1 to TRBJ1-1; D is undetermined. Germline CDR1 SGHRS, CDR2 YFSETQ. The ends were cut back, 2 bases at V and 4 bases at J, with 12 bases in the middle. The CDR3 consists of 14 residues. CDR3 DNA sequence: TGCGCCAGCAGCTTTACGGGATCTGTCACTGAAGCTTTCTTT. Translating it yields CASSFTGSVTEAFF.

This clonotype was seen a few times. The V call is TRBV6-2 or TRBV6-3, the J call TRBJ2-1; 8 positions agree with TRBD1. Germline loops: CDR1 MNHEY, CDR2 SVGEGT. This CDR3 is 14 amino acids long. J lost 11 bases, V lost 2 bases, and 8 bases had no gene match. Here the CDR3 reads CASSYRRTGKKQFF. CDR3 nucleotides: TGTGCCAGCAGTTACAGACGGACAGGGAAAAAGCAGTTCTTC.

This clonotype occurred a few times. CDR3 in amino acids: CASSLKFRGLKNIQYF. The CDR3 nucleotides are TGTGCCAGCAGTTTAAAGTTCAGGGGCCTCAAAAACATTCAGTACTTC. The V call is TRBV28, the J call TRBJ2-4; D perhaps matches TRBD1 (6 bases). The CDR3 extends over 16 amino acids. V was shortened by 2 bases and J by 3 bases, with 14 bases between the two germline ends. Germline CDR1 MDHEN, CDR2 SYDVKM.

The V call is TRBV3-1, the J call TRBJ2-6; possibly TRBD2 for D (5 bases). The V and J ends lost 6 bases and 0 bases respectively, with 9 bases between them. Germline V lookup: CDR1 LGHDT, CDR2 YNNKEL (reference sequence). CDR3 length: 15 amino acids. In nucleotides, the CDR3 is TGTGCCAGCAGTCTAGCTCACTCTGGGGCCAACGTCCTGACTTTC. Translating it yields CASSLAHSGANVLTF. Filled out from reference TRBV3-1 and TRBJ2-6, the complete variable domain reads DTAVSQTPKYLVTQMGNDKSIKCEQNLGHDTMYWYKQDSKKFLKIMFSYNNKELIINETVPNRFSPKSPDKAHLNLHINSLELGDSAVYFCASSLAHSGANVLTFGAGSRLTVL.

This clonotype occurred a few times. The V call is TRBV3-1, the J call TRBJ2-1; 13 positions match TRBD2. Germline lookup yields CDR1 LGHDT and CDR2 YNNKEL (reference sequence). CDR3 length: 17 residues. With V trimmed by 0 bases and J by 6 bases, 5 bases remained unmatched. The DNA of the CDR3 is TGTGCCAGCAGCCAAGACGGACTAGCGGGGGTAATCAATGAGCAGTTCTTC. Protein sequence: CASSQDGLAGVINEQFF.

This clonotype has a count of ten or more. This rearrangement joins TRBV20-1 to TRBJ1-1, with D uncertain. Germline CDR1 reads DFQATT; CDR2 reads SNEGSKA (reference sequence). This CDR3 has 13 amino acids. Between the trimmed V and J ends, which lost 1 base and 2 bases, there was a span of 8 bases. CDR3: CSARGTDNTEAFF. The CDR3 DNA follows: TGCAGTGCTAGAGGAACGGACAACACTGAAGCTTTCTTT.

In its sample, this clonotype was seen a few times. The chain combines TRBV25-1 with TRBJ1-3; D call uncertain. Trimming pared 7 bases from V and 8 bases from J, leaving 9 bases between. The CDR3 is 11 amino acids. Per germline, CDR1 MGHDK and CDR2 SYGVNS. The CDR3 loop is CASMVFDTIYF. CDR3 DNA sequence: TGTGCCAGCATGGTGTTTGACACCATATATTTT.

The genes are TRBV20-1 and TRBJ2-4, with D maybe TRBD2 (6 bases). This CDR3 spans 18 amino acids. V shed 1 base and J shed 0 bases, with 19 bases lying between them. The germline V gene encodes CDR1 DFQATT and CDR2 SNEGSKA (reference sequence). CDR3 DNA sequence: TGCAGTGCTAGAGTAGTAAGGGACTTCCCCCTAGCCAAAAACATTCAGTACTTC. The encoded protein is CSARVVRDFPLAKNIQYF.

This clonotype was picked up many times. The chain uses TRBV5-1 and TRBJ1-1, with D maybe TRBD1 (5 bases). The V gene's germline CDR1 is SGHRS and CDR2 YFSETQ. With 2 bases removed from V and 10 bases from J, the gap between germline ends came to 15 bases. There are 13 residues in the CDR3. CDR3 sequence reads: CASSFEGSSAAFF. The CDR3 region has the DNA TGCGCCAGCAGCTTCGAGGGGAGTAGCGCAGCTTTCTTT.

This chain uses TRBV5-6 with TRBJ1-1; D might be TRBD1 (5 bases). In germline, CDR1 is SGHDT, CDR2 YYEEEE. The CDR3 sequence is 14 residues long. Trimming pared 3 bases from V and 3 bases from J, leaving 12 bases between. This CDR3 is CASSSGGADTEAFF. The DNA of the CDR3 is TGTGCCAGCAGCTCCGGAGGGGCGGACACTGAAGCTTTCTTT.

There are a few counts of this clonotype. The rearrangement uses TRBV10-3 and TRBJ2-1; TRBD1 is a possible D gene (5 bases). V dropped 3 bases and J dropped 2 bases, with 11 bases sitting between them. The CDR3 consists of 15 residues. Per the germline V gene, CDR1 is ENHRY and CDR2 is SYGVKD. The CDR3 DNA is TGTGCCATCAGTGAAGTCGGCAGGGCCTACAATGAGCAGTTCTTC. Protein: CAISEVGRAYNEQFF.